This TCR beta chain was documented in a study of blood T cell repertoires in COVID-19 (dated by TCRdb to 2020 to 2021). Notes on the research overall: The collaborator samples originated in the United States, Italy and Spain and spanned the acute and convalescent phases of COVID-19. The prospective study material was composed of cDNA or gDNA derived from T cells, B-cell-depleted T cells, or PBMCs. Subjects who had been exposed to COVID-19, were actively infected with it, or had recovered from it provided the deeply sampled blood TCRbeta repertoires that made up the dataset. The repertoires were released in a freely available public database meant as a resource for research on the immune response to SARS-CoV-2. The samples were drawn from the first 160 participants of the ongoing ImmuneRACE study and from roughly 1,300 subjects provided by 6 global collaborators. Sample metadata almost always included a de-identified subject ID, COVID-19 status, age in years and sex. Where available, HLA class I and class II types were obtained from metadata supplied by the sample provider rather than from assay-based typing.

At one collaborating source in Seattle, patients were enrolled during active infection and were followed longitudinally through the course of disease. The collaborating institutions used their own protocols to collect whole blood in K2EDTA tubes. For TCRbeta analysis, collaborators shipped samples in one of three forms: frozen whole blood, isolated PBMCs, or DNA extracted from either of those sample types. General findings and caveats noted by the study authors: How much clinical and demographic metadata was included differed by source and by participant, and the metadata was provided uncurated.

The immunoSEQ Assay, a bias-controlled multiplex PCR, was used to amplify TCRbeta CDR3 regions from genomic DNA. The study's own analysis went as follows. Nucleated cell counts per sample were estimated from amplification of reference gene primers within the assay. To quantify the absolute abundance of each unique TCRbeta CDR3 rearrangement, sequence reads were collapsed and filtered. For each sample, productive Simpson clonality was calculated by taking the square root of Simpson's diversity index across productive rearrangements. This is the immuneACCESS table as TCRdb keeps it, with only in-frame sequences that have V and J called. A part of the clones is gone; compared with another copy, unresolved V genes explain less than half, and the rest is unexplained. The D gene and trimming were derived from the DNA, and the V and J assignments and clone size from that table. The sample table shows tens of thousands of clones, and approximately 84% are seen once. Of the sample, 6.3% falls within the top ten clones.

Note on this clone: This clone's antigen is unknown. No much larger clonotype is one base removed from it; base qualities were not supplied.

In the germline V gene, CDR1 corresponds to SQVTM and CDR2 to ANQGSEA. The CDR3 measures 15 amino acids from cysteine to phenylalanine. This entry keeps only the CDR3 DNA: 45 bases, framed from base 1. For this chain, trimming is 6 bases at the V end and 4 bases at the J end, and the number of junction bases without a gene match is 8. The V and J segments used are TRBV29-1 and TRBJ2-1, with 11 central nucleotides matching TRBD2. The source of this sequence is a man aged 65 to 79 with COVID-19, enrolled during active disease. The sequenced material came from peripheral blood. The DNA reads TGCAGCGTGCGGGGACTAGCGGACACTTACAATGAGCAGTTCTTC. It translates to CSVRGLADTYNEQFF.